This record concerns one TCR beta chain sequence. This entry comes from a study of T cell changes during pregnancy in multiple sclerosis. Trimming took off 3 bases at V and 2 bases at J, with 10 bases between the two ends. Germline V gene sequence: CDR1 LNHDA, CDR2 SQIVND (reference sequence). This CDR3 has 14 residues. TCRdb's table, derived via immunoSEQ multiplex PCR, lists solely in-frame clones and lacks some. Of about 80,000 clones in the sample, roughly 94% were seen once. The source material was peripheral blood, sampled before pregnancy. This TCR was recovered from a female donor with multiple sclerosis, enrolled in a pregnancy study. The chain recombines TRBV19 with TRBJ1-1, with D unresolved. The CDR3 DNA sequence: TGTGCCAGTAGTATGGGAGGAGGCAACACTGAAGCTTTCTTT. This codes for CASSMGGGNTEAFF.